This note documents a single T cell receptor (beta chain) sequence. Described time point: after dendritic cell vaccination, including at tumor progression/relapse. Generated by immunoSEQ multiplex PCR, the TCRdb table keeps only in-frame clones and is missing some. The sample yields approximately 90,000 clones, 80% to 90% seen once. The V gene's germline CDR1 is DFQATT and CDR2 SNEGSKA (reference sequence). Deletions cut 5 bases from V and 7 bases from J, with 11 bases between. This CDR3 is built from 11 residues. These data are taken from a study of glioma-infiltrating T cells after dendritic cell vaccination.

The specimen comprised blood, sampled after dendritic cell vaccination. This TCR was recovered from a human donor with glioblastoma. The genes are TRBV20-1 and TRBJ1-1, with a possible D match to TRBD1 (5 bases). The CDR3 DNA sequence: TGCAGTGCTTATAGACAGTTTGAAGCTTTCTTT. The encoded protein is CSAYRQFEAFF.